The 18 T cell receptor beta chains presented below share a single source sample, sequenced in a study of blood T cells in healthy people across ages. PCR was performed a second time for roughly 7 to 12 cycles using a sample-barcoded 5' primer and a J-beta primer mix. TCRdb re-called the 5' RACE reads with MiXCR, one entry per CDR3 protein. The sample has about 1,500,000 distinct CDR3 sequences, about 28% seen once. Sequences were obtained from blood. The receptors shown here come from a woman aged 25 to 39 in good health.

The chain has TRBV6-1 and TRBJ2-1, with 7 bases lining up with TRBD2. This CDR3 contains 17 residues. The ends lost 2 bases at V and 10 bases at J; junction bases unmatched: 17. CDR1 MNHNS and CDR2 SASEGT come from the germline V gene. The CDR3 loop reads CASSEYPAGVGVWEQFF. The CDR3 bases are TGTGCCAGCAGTGAATACCCTGCGGGAGTAGGAGTTTGGGAGCAGTTCTTC.

The genes are TRBV27 and TRBJ1-1; D perhaps matches TRBD1 (5 bases). From germline, CDR1 is MNHEY and CDR2 SMNVEV (reference sequence). The CDR3 is 15 residues long. The V end lost 4 bases, the J end lost 2 bases, and 14 bases lay between the germline ends. The CDR3 DNA follows: TGTGCCAGCAGTTCCCACGGGGGAGGAAACACTGAAGCTTTCTTT. As protein: CASSSHGGGNTEAFF.

This clonotype was counted between two and nine times. The chain is built from TRBV20-1 and TRBJ2-1, with no clear D. Germline-derived CDR1 and CDR2 are DFQATT and SNEGSKA (reference sequence). The CDR3 is 13 amino acids. The ends were cut back, 6 bases at V and 6 bases at J, with 15 bases in the middle. The CDR3 DNA sequence: TGCAGTGCCACTCGCATAGTTTCCAATGAGCAGTTCTTC. Translating it yields CSATRIVSNEQFF.

This clonotype was seen many times. V gene TRBV20-1 combines with J gene TRBJ1-2; unclear D gene. V was shortened by 2 bases and J by 0 bases, with 16 bases between the two germline ends. CDR1 is DFQATT and CDR2 is SNEGSKA in the germline V gene (reference sequence). The CDR3 runs to 16 residues. The CDR3 protein is CSARHRSSPSNYGYTF. CDR3 bases: TGCAGTGCTAGACATCGATCTTCGCCTTCTAACTATGGCTACACCTTC.

The rearrangement links TRBV6-6 to TRBJ2-1; the D is unclear. From germline, CDR1 is MNHNY and CDR2 SVGAGI (reference sequence). Trimming removed 6 bases at V and 0 bases at J, with 15 bases between. CDR3 length: 16 amino acids. The DNA of the CDR3 is TGTGCCAGCAGCTACGGTGTGGTGCACTCCTACAATGAGCAGTTCTTC. It yields the protein CASSYGVVHSYNEQFF.

This clonotype was recorded only once. The chain joins TRBV7-9 to TRBJ2-3; maybe TRBD2 (5 bases). Trimming removed 3 bases at V and 0 bases at J, with 19 bases between. Germline V CDR1 and CDR2: SEHNR, FQNEAQ (reference sequence). CDR3 length: 18 residues. CDR3: CASSLDFSGVTSTDTQYF. The CDR3 coding sequence is TGTGCCAGCAGCTTGGACTTCTCAGGAGTTACTAGCACAGATACGCAGTATTTT.

The table lists this clonotype with many counts. The rearrangement links TRBV2 to TRBJ1-1; no reliable D call. The CDR3 runs 13 residues. Trimming cost V 7 bases and J 1 base, with 10 bases left between them. Germline-derived CDR1 and CDR2 are SNHLY and FYNNEI. The CDR3 coding sequence is TGTGCCAGCAAAGGTTCGAGGAACACTGAAGCTTTCTTT. This encodes CASKGSRNTEAFF.

This clonotype appeared a single time. The chain is built from TRBV7-9 and TRBJ2-3; D is perhaps TRBD2 (6 bases). Trimming took off 7 bases at V and 2 bases at J, with 19 bases between the two ends. This CDR3 comprises 16 residues. Germline CDR1 is SEHNR and CDR2 is FQNEAQ (reference sequence). The CDR3 DNA follows: TGTGCCAGCACCGCGGGGCTCAGCGGCCTCACAGATACGCAGTATTTT. Residues: CASTAGLSGLTDTQYF.

This clonotype was observed a handful of times. The chain is built from TRBV29-1 and TRBJ2-1; D is perhaps TRBD2 (6 bases). From germline, CDR1 is SQVTM and CDR2 ANQGSEA. CDR3 size: 15 residues. The V and J ends lost 3 bases and 2 bases respectively, with 14 bases between them. The CDR3 nucleotides are TGCAGCGTTGATTCCAGGCTAGCGACCTACAATGAGCAGTTCTTC. This translates into CSVDSRLATYNEQFF.

This clonotype was detected a few times. V is TRBV5-1 and J is TRBJ1-4; maybe TRBD1 (6 bases). The germline CDR1 and CDR2 sequences are SGHRS and YFSETQ. Trimming cost V 5 bases and J 6 bases, with 14 bases left between them. The CDR3 extends over 14 amino acids. The CDR3 loop is CASRALGADEKLFF. The CDR3 DNA reads TGCGCCAGCAGAGCTCTGGGGGCGGATGAAAAACTGTTTTTT. Filled out from reference TRBV5-1 and TRBJ1-4, the complete variable domain reads KAGVTQTPRYLIKTRGQQVTLSCSPISGHRSVSWYQQTPGQGLQFLFEYFSETQRNKGNFPGRFSGRQFSNSRSEMNVSTLELGDSALYLCASRALGADEKLFFGSGTQLSVL.

This clonotype appeared a few times. The chain combines TRBV5-1 with TRBJ2-7; D could derive from TRBD1 or TRBD2 (5 bases each). This CDR3 is 14 amino acids long. With 2 bases removed from V and 7 bases from J, the gap between germline ends came to 16 bases. CDR1 SGHRS and CDR2 YFSETQ come from the germline V gene. For the CDR3, the DNA is TGCGCCAGCAGCTTCGAGGGCAGGGCGCGAGAGCAGTACTTC. Translated: CASSFEGRAREQYF.

This clonotype has at least ten counts. The V call is TRBV20-1, the J call TRBJ1-2; D gene uncertain. The CDR3 spans 13 residues. V gave up 0 bases and J gave up 7 bases, with 12 bases separating them. The germline V gene encodes CDR1 DFQATT and CDR2 SNEGSKA (reference sequence). CDR3 protein: CSARDSLSGGYTF. The CDR3, as DNA: TGCAGTGCTAGAGATTCCCTTTCTGGTGGCTACACCTTC.

This clonotype was found once. The chain employs TRBV6-5 and TRBJ1-1; no firm D call. Germline V CDR1 and CDR2: MNHEY, SVGAGI. The CDR3 spans 14 residues. Deletions cut 2 bases from V and 0 bases from J, with 7 bases between. CDR3 loop: CASSYLRVNTEAFF. The CDR3 nucleotides read TGTGCCAGCAGTTACCTTCGTGTGAACACTGAAGCTTTCTTT.

This clonotype was detected only a few times. This rearrangement joins TRBV6-4 to TRBJ1-5; no clear D gene. Trimming pared 3 bases from V and 1 base from J, leaving 13 bases between. The germline V gene encodes CDR1 MRHNA and CDR2 SNTAGT. This CDR3 comprises 16 residues. The CDR3 DNA reads TGTGCCAGCAGTGAAATCAGCCTCCGCAGCAATCAGCCCCAGCATTTT. It is translated as CASSEISLRSNQPQHF.

This clonotype was counted many times. The V and J genes are TRBV10-3 and TRBJ1-2, with 10 bases fitting TRBD1. The CDR3 length is 12 residues. The trim removed 6 bases at V and 5 bases at J, leaving 0 bases unmatched. The germline V gene has CDR1 ENHRY and CDR2 SYGVKD. CDR3 residues: CAIRGQGYGYTF. CDR3 bases: TGTGCCATCAGGGGACAGGGGTATGGCTACACCTTC.

Ten or more counts support this clonotype. The rearrangement links TRBV9 to TRBJ2-5, with TRBD2 as a possible D gene (7 bases). The germline gives CDR1 SGDLS, CDR2 YYNGEE. The ends were cut back, 3 bases at V and 4 bases at J, with 13 bases in the middle. The CDR3 is made up of 14 amino acids. The CDR3 region is CASSEGGLPETQYF. Here the CDR3 DNA reads TGTGCCAGCAGCGAGGGGGGGCTTCCAGAGACCCAGTACTTC.

This clonotype was seen only a few times. J is TRBJ1-2 and V is TRBV7-3; no definite D call. V was shortened by 8 bases and J by 8 bases, with 18 bases between the two germline ends. CDR1 SGHTA and CDR2 FQGTGA come from the germline V gene. There are 13 residues in the CDR3. The CDR3 sequence is CASSAGWGYGYTF. The DNA of the CDR3 is TGTGCCAGCTCAGCTGGATGGGGATACGGCTACACCTTC.

This clonotype was counted a few times. This chain uses TRBV29-1 with TRBJ2-3; 11 nucleotides line up with TRBD2. The germline V gene encodes CDR1 SQVTM and CDR2 ANQGSEA. V was pared by 7 bases and J by 5 bases, with 11 bases of the junction left unmatched. The CDR3 contains 15 residues. The CDR3 here is CSAGILAGAGDTQYF. In DNA, the CDR3 is TGCAGCGCTGGAATACTAGCGGGAGCGGGAGATACGCAGTATTTT.